The 17 T cell receptor beta chains presented below share a single source sample, sequenced in a study of neurological immune-mediated disorders. TCRdb fed the 5' RACE reads into MiXCR, producing one record per CDR3 protein. The table lists 45,000 to 55,000 distinct CDR3 sequences, 3% to 3.5% of them singletons. Input material: PBMCs. The receptor set was obtained from a man aged 35-49 years with multiple sclerosis.

There are many counts of this clonotype. The V and J genes are TRBV7-2 and TRBJ1-1; a possible D gene is TRBD1 (5 bases). Germline V lookup: CDR1 SGHTA, CDR2 FQGNSA. The CDR3 is made up of 15 amino acids. Deletions cut 1 base from V and 1 base from J, with 10 bases between. The CDR3 DNA reads as TGTGCCAGCAGCTTAGACGGGGGGACGAACACTGAAGCTTTCTTT. Encoded protein: CASSLDGGTNTEAFF.

This clonotype was recorded at least ten times. The junction departs from the called germline gene at one end, perhaps through a read error. This chain joins TRBV20-1 and TRBJ2-4; 10 positions agree with TRBD1. Germline CDR1 and CDR2: DFQATT and SNEGSKA (reference sequence). The CDR3 totals 14 residues. The CDR3 is CSAGDRGREGIQYF. The CDR3 DNA reads as TGCAGTGCTGGAGACAGGGGGCGCGAAGGCATTCAGTACTTC.

Ten or more counts support this clonotype. The junction departs from germline at one end; a sequencing error may be responsible. The CDR3 reads CATSPTSGGAGTQYF. DNA for the CDR3: TGCGCCACCAGCCCGACTAGCGGGGGGGCGGGGACCCAGTACTTC. The rearrangement uses TRBV5-1 and TRBJ2-5, with TRBD2 matching over 14 bases. The CDR3 contains 15 residues. CDR1 is SGHRS, CDR2 YFSETQ, per germline.

This clonotype was recorded at least ten times. The chain has TRBV5-6 and TRBJ1-1; D is uncertain. Trimming removed 0 bases at V and 3 bases at J, with 6 bases between. The CDR3 sequence is 13 residues long. Per germline, CDR1 SGHDT and CDR2 YYEEEE. The CDR3: CASSLGSYTEAFF. Written as DNA, the CDR3 is TGTGCCAGCAGCTTGGGCAGTTACACTGAAGCTTTCTTT.

This clonotype has a count of ten or more. The genes are TRBV27 and TRBJ2-7; 8 bases match TRBD1. Unmatched junction bases numbered 7, after V lost 6 bases and J lost 6 bases. Germline loops: CDR1 MNHEY, CDR2 SMNVEV (reference sequence). CDR3 length: 13 amino acids. CDR3 in amino acids: CASSRTGSLEQYF. The CDR3 coding sequence is TGTGCCAGCAGCCGGACAGGGTCCCTCGAGCAGTACTTC.

At least ten counts were recorded for this clonotype. The V call is TRBV24-1, the J call TRBJ1-1; D gene uncertain. The CDR3 consists of 13 residues. V was clipped by 3 bases and J by 6 bases, with 10 bases between them. The germline V gene encodes CDR1 KGHDR and CDR2 SFDVKD. The CDR3 is CATSDTKGSEAFF. CDR3 nucleotides: TGTGCCACCAGTGATACAAAAGGGTCTGAAGCTTTCTTT.

In this sample, this clonotype turned up many times. V usage is TRBV7-2 and J usage is TRBJ2-3; 7 positions match TRBD1. Germline V gene sequence: CDR1 SGHTA, CDR2 FQGNSA. Trimming cost V 1 base and J 4 bases; bases outside gene matches: 8. The CDR3 runs 16 residues. The CDR3: CASSLGTGRSPDTQYF. Written as DNA, the CDR3 is TGTGCCAGCAGCTTAGGGACAGGACGTTCCCCAGATACGCAGTATTTT.

This clonotype came up many times. The chain recombines TRBV9 with TRBJ2-4, with 9 bases lining up with TRBD1. CDR1 and CDR2 from the germline V gene are SGDLS and YYNGEE. The length of the CDR3 is 14 residues. The V segment lost 3 bases and the J segment 7 bases; nucleotides outside the gene matches: 5. The CDR3 reads CASSEGTGMNIQYF. CDR3 nucleotides: TGTGCCAGCAGCGAGGGGACAGGGATGAACATTCAGTACTTC.

This clonotype came up many times. The chain joins TRBV5-1 to TRBJ2-7; 9 nucleotides line up with TRBD1. V lost 3 bases, J lost 0 bases, and 7 bases stayed unmatched. The CDR3 is 16 residues long. CDR1 SGHRS and CDR2 YFSETQ come from the germline V gene. The CDR3 nucleotides read TGCGCCAGCAGCTCGTCACCGGGACAGGGCTCCTACGAGCAGTACTTC. Translation gives CASSSSPGQGSYEQYF.

This clonotype was detected many times. V usage is TRBV20-1 and J usage is TRBJ2-3; D gene uncertain. V was cut by 4 bases and J by 0 bases, with 5 bases left in between. This CDR3 comprises 12 residues. The germline V gene encodes CDR1 DFQATT and CDR2 SNEGSKA (reference sequence). CDR3 protein: CSAKQSTDTQYF. CDR3 in DNA: TGCAGTGCTAAGCAGAGCACAGATACGCAGTATTTT.

In the case of this clonotype: This may be a read error: a much more frequent sequence differs by one nucleotide. The J gene is TRBJ1-5, the V gene TRBV5-5, with TRBD1 as a possible D gene (6 bases). The V end was cut by 3 bases, the J end by 5 bases, with 18 bases between. The length of the CDR3 is 16 residues. Per the germline V gene, CDR1 is SGHKS and CDR2 is YYEKEE (reference sequence). CDR3 in DNA: TGTGCCAGCAGCTCCCAAGAAGGAAAGGGGGATCAGCCCCAGCATTTT. This codes for CASSSQEGKGDQPQHF.

This clonotype was picked up many times. The chain carries TRBV5-5 and TRBJ2-7; 7 nucleotides agree with TRBD2. There are 14 residues in the CDR3. The germline gives CDR1 SGHKS, CDR2 YYEKEE (reference sequence). The trim removed 1 base at V and 5 bases at J, leaving 6 bases unmatched. The CDR3 sequence is CASSLFWGGNEQYF. The CDR3 DNA reads as TGTGCCAGCAGCTTGTTTTGGGGAGGGAACGAGCAGTACTTC.

There are many counts of this clonotype. The chain uses TRBV5-1 and TRBJ2-1; possible D gene TRBD1, 6 bases. The V end lost 1 base, the J end lost 14 bases, and 10 bases lay between the germline ends. Per the germline V gene, CDR1 is SGHRS and CDR2 is YFSETQ. This CDR3 region has 11 residues. The CDR3 is CASSLRDMKFF. The CDR3 region has the DNA TGCGCCAGCAGCTTGAGGGACATGAAGTTCTTC.

This clonotype was recorded at least ten times. The chain couples TRBV5-1 to TRBJ2-1, with D perhaps TRBD1 or TRBD2 (6 bases each). Germline V CDR1 and CDR2: SGHRS, YFSETQ. With 6 bases removed from V and 5 bases from J, the gap between germline ends came to 15 bases. The CDR3 loop spans 14 amino acids. The CDR3 here is CASTYGGVDNEQFF. In DNA form, the CDR3 reads TGCGCCAGCACTTACGGGGGCGTTGACAATGAGCAGTTCTTC.

Many counts were recorded for this clonotype. This chain uses TRBV5-5 with TRBJ2-4; the D gene could be TRBD1 or TRBD2 (5 bases each). The CDR3 totals 12 residues. Per the germline V gene, CDR1 is SGHKS and CDR2 is YYEKEE (reference sequence). Trimming pared 4 bases from V and 8 bases from J, leaving 10 bases between. This CDR3 reads CASSRLGDIQYF. The CDR3 region has the DNA TGTGCCAGCAGCCGTTTGGGGGACATTCAGTACTTC. Variable domain in full (rest from reference TRBV5-5 and TRBJ2-4): DAGVTQSPTHLIKTRGQQVTLRCSPISGHKSVSWYQQVLGQGPQFIFQYYEKEERGRGNFPDRFSARQFPNYSSELNVNALLLGDSALYLCASSRLGDIQYFGAGTRLSVL.

This clonotype appeared many times. V is TRBV7-3 and J is TRBJ2-3; possibly TRBD1 or TRBD2 for D (5 bases each). Trimming removed 5 bases from V and 6 bases from J, with 18 bases in between. Germline V gene lookup returns CDR1 SGHTA and CDR2 FQGTGA. This CDR3 contains 15 residues. The CDR3 DNA is TGTGCCAGCAGCCCATCTTACGGGGCGTATGATACGCAGTATTTT. This gives the protein CASSPSYGAYDTQYF. The full variable domain, completed using reference TRBV7-3 and TRBJ2-3, is GAGVSQTPSNKVTEKGKYVELRCDPISGHTALYWYRQSLGQGPEFLIYFQGTGAADDSGLPNDRFFAVRPEGSVSTLKIQRTERGDSAVYLCASSPSYGAYDTQYFGPGTRLTVL.

This clonotype was observed many times. V is TRBV7-9 and J is TRBJ2-5; 10 nucleotides match TRBD2. In germline, CDR1 is SEHNR, CDR2 FQNEAQ (reference sequence). The junction had 9 bases not matched to a gene; V was cut back by 5 bases and J by 0 bases. This CDR3 has 17 residues. CDR3: CASSRTLAGAYQETQYF. CDR3 nucleotides: TGTGCCAGCAGCCGCACCCTAGCGGGGGCTTACCAAGAGACCCAGTACTTC.